This TCR beta chain was retrieved from a study of response to subunit inactivated influenza vaccine. This CDR3 region has 14 residues. Germline CDR1 and CDR2: SQVTM and ANQGSEA. To note about this clonotype: Its antigen is unknown. Relative to the germline gene, one junction end is altered; a read error may explain this.

Using its own MiXCR run on the RT-PCR reads, TCRdb lists one record per CDR3 protein. Seen here are about 520,000 distinct CDR3 sequences, approximately 7.3% observed once, and the top ten hold 13%. Study outcomes and limitations: The authors suggested that few new T cells are recruited per seasonal influenza vaccination.

The sample consisted of PBMCs from blood, taken less than 25 months after vaccination. The clonotype was recovered from a man in his fifties or sixties who received an inactivated influenza vaccine. This chain joins TRBV29-1 and TRBJ2-1, with a tentative D call TRBD2 (5 bases). The CDR3 protein is CSVEDRGPYHEQFF. CDR3 bases: TGCAGCGTTGAAGATCGCGGGCCCTACCATGAGCAGTTCTTC.